Listed here are 25 T cell receptor beta chains from one sample, sequenced in a study of shared T cell receptors in the human thymus. The table came from immunoSEQ multiplex PCR; TCRdb's copy has only in-frame clones and leaves some out. This table holds hundreds of thousands of clones, roughly 90% found once. In addition, the sample was reused for a study of human thymus T cells.

Sequenced input: thymocytes. These receptors all come from a boy younger than two with a congenital heart defect.

This chain connects TRBV28 to TRBJ2-5; TRBD2 aligns across 12 bases. The J call is doubtful: the DNA matches TRBJ2-7 better. The germline V gene encodes CDR1 MDHEN and CDR2 SYDVKM. The CDR3 length is 20 residues. For the CDR3, the DNA is TGTGCCAGCAGCCCCCGCGGCGCCAGGAGACTAGCGGGGGTACCCTACGAGCAGTACTTC. Translated: CASSPRGARRLAGVPYEQYF.

The J gene is TRBJ2-7, the V gene TRBV19, with D possibly being TRBD1 (5 bases). The CDR3 consists of 15 residues. Trimming took 5 bases from V and 0 from J, leaving 14 bases between them. CDR1 is LNHDA, CDR2 SQIVND, per germline (reference sequence). The CDR3 reads CASSAGAKSSYEQYF. CDR3 in DNA: TGTGCCAGTAGTGCTGGGGCAAAGAGCTCCTACGAGCAGTACTTC.

In this sample, this clone turned up a few times. The rearrangement joins TRBV5-4 to TRBJ2-7; tentative D call: TRBD2 (6 bases). Trimming took off 0 bases at V and 6 bases at J, with 10 bases between the two ends. Germline V gene data show CDR1 as SGHNT and CDR2 as YYREEE (reference sequence). The CDR3 length is 13 residues. CDR3 nucleotides: TGTGCCAGCAGCTTGGGGGGTAGCGGCGAGCAGTACTTC. Its translation is CASSLGGSGEQYF.

J is TRBJ2-5 and V is TRBV29-1; no definite D call. The CDR3 runs 13 residues. Per the germline V gene, CDR1 is SQVTM and CDR2 is ANQGSEA. V lost 8 bases to trimming and J lost 3 bases, with 16 bases between them. The CDR3 here is CSPAELEEETQYF. For the CDR3, the DNA is TGCAGCCCCGCTGAGCTTGAGGAAGAGACCCAGTACTTC.

V usage is TRBV4-3 and J usage is TRBJ2-3; the D gene is possibly TRBD2 (5 bases). The length of the CDR3 is 17 residues. V was shortened by 4 bases and J by 0 bases, with 17 bases between the two germline ends. Germline lookup yields CDR1 LGHNA and CDR2 YSLEER. The CDR3 DNA reads as TGCGCCAGCAGCCCAACAGACGGACGGGATAGCACAGATACGCAGTATTTT. Translated, it gives CASSPTDGRDSTDTQYF.

The chain carries TRBV19 and TRBJ2-7, with D perhaps matching TRBD2 (5 bases). Germline CDR1 is LNHDA and CDR2 is SQIVND (reference sequence). This CDR3 spans 15 amino acids. V lost 1 base to trimming and J lost 7 bases, with 17 bases between them. CDR3 sequence (DNA): TGTGCCAGTAGTATAGGACCGGGGAGACTACGGGAGCAGTACTTC. Translating gives CASSIGPGRLREQYF.

The chain joins TRBV14 to TRBJ1-2, with 7 bases matching TRBD1. This CDR3 region has 18 residues. CDR1 is SGHDN and CDR2 is FVKESK in the germline V gene. V trimming: 0 bases; J trimming: 8 bases; junction bases outside the gene matches: 18. The CDR3 coding sequence is TGTGCCAGCAGCCAAGATCTGTTCGAGACAGGGCGGCAGGGAGGCTACACCTTC. This sequence encodes CASSQDLFETGRQGGYTF.

The chain combines TRBV5-6 with TRBJ2-1, with D perhaps matching TRBD2 (5 bases). Germline CDR1 is SGHDT and CDR2 is YYEEEE. Trimming removed 4 bases at V and 2 bases at J, with 16 bases between. The CDR3 has 16 residues. CDR3 region: CASSPWGRDPYNEQFF. The CDR3 DNA reads TGTGCCAGCAGCCCCTGGGGTCGGGATCCCTACAATGAGCAGTTCTTC.

The chain employs TRBV10-3 and TRBJ2-7, with D possibly TRBD2 on 5 matching bases. The CDR3 spans 14 residues. Germline CDR1 is ENHRY and CDR2 is SYGVKD. Trimming stripped 0 bases from V and 0 bases from J, with 6 bases between. CDR3 in DNA: TGTGCCATCAGTGAGTCGACTAACTCCTACGAGCAGTACTTC. Residues: CAISESTNSYEQYF.

This clone has only one observation. This chain joins TRBV5-1 and TRBJ2-7; 8 bases match TRBD1. The trim removed 4 bases at V and 4 bases at J, leaving 13 bases unmatched. This CDR3 contains 16 residues. Germline lookup yields CDR1 SGHRS and CDR2 YFSETQ. The CDR3 protein is CASSAQQGGMVYEQYF. The CDR3 bases are TGCGCCAGCAGCGCGCAACAGGGGGGTATGGTTTACGAGCAGTACTTC.

This chain joins TRBV2 and TRBJ2-7; 8 nucleotides match TRBD2. The ends lost 7 bases at V and 7 bases at J; junction bases unmatched: 6. Per the germline V gene, CDR1 is SNHLY and CDR2 is FYNNEI. The CDR3 length is 12 residues. DNA for the CDR3: TGTGCCAGCACTCCGGGGGGGAGAGAGCAGTACTTC. It yields the protein CASTPGGREQYF.

A single count supports this clone. In DNA form, the CDR3 reads TGTGCCAGCTTGCTACGGTATGGCTACACCTTC. As protein: CASLLRYGYTF. V and J are TRBV5-8 and TRBJ1-2; no clear D gene. The CDR3 spans 11 residues. Trimming stripped 7 bases from V and 5 bases from J, with 9 bases between. The germline V gene encodes CDR1 SGHTS and CDR2 YDEGEE.

Only one count was recorded for this clone. The chain uses TRBV28 and TRBJ2-7; D may be TRBD1 (6 bases). Trimming removed 2 bases at V and 5 bases at J, with 10 bases between. The germline V gene encodes CDR1 MDHEN and CDR2 SYDVKM. The CDR3 spans 13 residues. CDR3 sequence (DNA): TGTGCCAGCAGTTTAAGGGGGAGCCACGAGCAGTACTTC. Protein sequence: CASSLRGSHEQYF.

The V call is TRBV29-1, the J call TRBJ2-3; a weak D match, TRBD1 (6 bases). This CDR3 spans 17 amino acids. V lost 4 bases to trimming and J lost 2 bases, with 22 bases between them. Germline V gene data show CDR1 as SQVTM and CDR2 as ANQGSEA. The CDR3 coding sequence is TGCAGCGTTGGGGGACATGTAACCTTGGGATTCACAGATACGCAGTATTTT. It is translated as CSVGGHVTLGFTDTQYF.

This chain uses TRBV19 with TRBJ2-5; TRBD2 agrees at 16 bases. Germline-derived CDR1 and CDR2 are LNHDA and SQIVND (reference sequence). The trim removed 4 bases at V and 4 bases at J, leaving 21 bases unmatched. The CDR3 runs to 22 residues. CDR3 nucleotides: TGTGCCAGTAGTAAGGAGACTAGCCCGGTGGGGACTAGCGGGAGGGTCGGAGAGACCCAGTACTTC. It encodes CASSKETSPVGTSGRVGETQYF.

The sample holds one count of this clone. The rearrangement links TRBV4-2 to TRBJ2-3; no definite D call. Trimming removed 1 base from V and 1 base from J, with 15 bases in between. Per germline, CDR1 LGHNA and CDR2 YNFKEQ. This CDR3 is 17 amino acids long. The CDR3: CASSQGASSRRTDTQYF. In DNA form, the CDR3 reads TGTGCCAGCAGCCAAGGGGCGTCCAGCAGGCGCACAGATACGCAGTATTTT.

V is TRBV7-3 and J is TRBJ2-3; 11 bases line up with TRBD2. V trimming: 5 bases; J trimming: 4 bases; junction bases outside the gene matches: 14. This CDR3 spans 18 amino acids. Germline V gives CDR1 SGHTA, CDR2 FQGTGA. The CDR3 loop is CASSIGTSGTRGADTQYF. The CDR3 DNA reads as TGTGCCAGCAGCATCGGGACTAGCGGCACCAGAGGGGCAGATACGCAGTATTTT.

The chain recombines TRBV5-1 with TRBJ2-1; 8 nucleotides match TRBD2. The trim removed 0 bases at V and 3 bases at J, leaving 8 bases unmatched. The germline gives CDR1 SGHRS, CDR2 YFSETQ. The CDR3 runs 17 residues. CDR3 coding DNA: TGCGCCAGCAGCTTGGAAGGGCTAGCGGGCTACTACAATGAGCAGTTCTTC. Residues: CASSLEGLAGYYNEQFF.

The V and J genes are TRBV7-2 and TRBJ2-7; 7 positions match TRBD2. V trimming: 1 base; J trimming: 3 bases; junction bases outside the gene matches: 15. Per the germline V gene, CDR1 is SGHTA and CDR2 is FQGNSA. The CDR3 spans 18 residues. The CDR3 reads CASSLDPGPLAGDYEQYF. In nucleotides, the CDR3 is TGTGCCAGCAGCTTAGACCCTGGTCCACTGGCGGGGGACTACGAGCAGTACTTC.

The chain recombines TRBV15 with TRBJ1-2; TRBD1 is a possible D gene (6 bases). CDR1 and CDR2 (germline): LNHNV, YYDKDF (reference sequence). The ends were cut back, 4 bases at V and 4 bases at J, with 16 bases in the middle. The CDR3 runs to 15 residues. The CDR3 protein is CATSIRIGQPYGYTF. The CDR3 coding sequence is TGTGCCACCAGCATAAGAATTGGACAGCCCTATGGCTACACCTTC.

The CDR3 DNA sequence: TGTGCCAGCAGCGCGCGGACAGGGCGCCAAGAGACCCAGTACTTC. This sequence encodes CASSARTGRQETQYF. The J gene is TRBJ2-5, the V gene TRBV11-2, with 8 bases lining up with TRBD1. Trimming removed 5 bases from V and 1 base from J; junction bases left unmatched: 6. CDR1 is SGHAT, CDR2 FQNNGV, per germline. CDR3 length: 15 residues.

The rearrangement uses TRBV19 and TRBJ2-5; tentatively, D is TRBD2 (7 bases). CDR1 is LNHDA, CDR2 SQIVND, per germline (reference sequence). The CDR3 loop spans 15 amino acids. V lost 3 bases, J lost 4 bases, and 15 bases lay in between. The CDR3 coding sequence is TGTGCCAGTAGTATTTATGCGGGGGCGGGAGAGACCCAGTACTTC. Translation: CASSIYAGAGETQYF.

This chain uses TRBV4-2 with TRBJ2-5; TRBD2 matches at 12 bases. CDR1 and CDR2 (germline): LGHNA, YNFKEQ. V trimming: 4 bases; J trimming: 0 bases; junction bases outside the gene matches: 15. This CDR3 spans 20 amino acids. DNA of the CDR3: TGTGCCAGCAGCCGTAAGGGGCTAGCGGGAGGGCCCAGGGACCAAGAGACCCAGTACTTC. Amino acids: CASSRKGLAGGPRDQETQYF.

The chain recombines TRBV27 with TRBJ1-5, with a possible D match to TRBD1 (6 bases). CDR3 length: 15 amino acids. Germline V lookup: CDR1 MNHEY, CDR2 SMNVEV (reference sequence). With 1 base removed from V and 3 bases from J, the gap between germline ends came to 10 bases. The CDR3 region is CASSLFQGFNQPQHF. DNA of the CDR3: TGTGCCAGCAGTTTATTTCAGGGGTTCAATCAGCCCCAGCATTTT.

The chain is built from TRBV7-7 and TRBJ2-7; D is unclear. CDR1 SSHAT and CDR2 FNYEAQ come from the germline V gene (reference sequence). V lost 2 bases and J lost 0, with 11 bases in between. The CDR3 extends over 15 amino acids. CDR3 bases: TGTGCCAGCAGCTTAACTCGCTGGTCCTCCTACGAGCAGTACTTC. Protein: CASSLTRWSSYEQYF.